A single sample gave rise to the 29 T cell receptor beta chains below, sequenced in a study of identical twins listed by TCRdb under 2016. The library was built by means of 5' RACE. Sequencing was performed on an Illumina HiSeq 2000. TCRdb reprocessed the public reads (quality trimming at Q25 with fastp, clone calling with MiXCR) and kept in-frame beta chains. Every distinct CDR3 protein forms one entry, paired with its most common genes and DNA. The sample records about 550,000 distinct CDR3 sequences, under 25% of which are singletons. Approximately 0.52% of the sample goes to the ten largest clones. This sample was shared with a second study, whose subject was yellow fever vaccine responses in identical twins.

Sequencing was carried out using CD4+ T cells sorted from blood. The source is a woman younger than 35 in good health.

The chain uses TRBV2 and TRBJ2-1; D not resolved. Germline assignment: CDR1 SNHLY and CDR2 FYNNEI. The length of the CDR3 is 13 residues. The ends were cut back, 0 bases at V and 6 bases at J, with 6 bases in the middle. The CDR3: CASSEAIINEQFF. The CDR3, as DNA: TGTGCCAGCAGTGAAGCGATAATCAATGAGCAGTTCTTC.

The chain has TRBV6-2 or TRBV6-3 and TRBJ2-4; 9 bases align to TRBD2. The trim removed 0 bases at V and 0 bases at J, leaving 15 bases unmatched. Per germline, CDR1 MNHEY and CDR2 SVGEGT. The CDR3 is 21 residues long. This chain's CDR3 is CASSYSMRLAGEALAKNIQYF. The CDR3 DNA follows: TGTGCCAGCAGTTACTCGATGAGGTTAGCGGGAGAAGCCCTAGCCAAAAACATTCAGTACTTC.

The rearrangement joins TRBV11-2 to TRBJ2-2, with D possibly matching TRBD2 (5 bases). Between the trimmed V and J ends, which lost 5 bases and 5 bases, there was a span of 24 bases. The CDR3 consists of 18 residues. Germline V gene lookup returns CDR1 SGHAT and CDR2 FQNNGV. The CDR3 region has the DNA TGTGCCAGCAGCCTTTTAGGCCACTCCGAGGGATGGACCGGGGAGCTGTTTTTT. Protein: CASSLLGHSEGWTGELFF.

The J gene is TRBJ2-1, the V gene TRBV6-5; possible D gene TRBD1, 6 bases. The V and J ends lost 4 bases and 6 bases respectively, with 10 bases between them. The CDR3 runs to 13 residues. CDR1 is MNHEY and CDR2 is SVGAGI in the germline V gene. As DNA, the CDR3 is TGTGCCAGCAGTTGGGGGCTGCCCAATGAGCAGTTCTTC. This codes for CASSWGLPNEQFF.

This clonotype was counted only a few times. The chain links TRBV5-1 to TRBJ2-7; D remains unclear. Germline-derived CDR1 and CDR2 are SGHRS and YFSETQ. The CDR3 is made up of 18 amino acids. With 2 bases removed from V and 0 bases from J, the gap between germline ends came to 21 bases. The CDR3 DNA follows: TGCGCCAGCAGCTTCACGGAGAACAGTCCTCTTAGCTCCTACGAGCAGTACTTC. It translates to CASSFTENSPLSSYEQYF.

The chain is built from TRBV2 and TRBJ2-1; 10 nucleotides align to TRBD1. Germline CDR1 SNHLY, CDR2 FYNNEI. J lost 6 bases, V lost 3 bases, and 5 bases had no gene match. The CDR3 is made up of 15 amino acids. In DNA form, the CDR3 reads TGTGCCAGCAGTGATAGGGACAGGGGCCTCAATGAGCAGTTCTTC. This sequence encodes CASSDRDRGLNEQFF.

The V gene is TRBV29-1, the J gene TRBJ2-7, with D perhaps matching TRBD1 (6 bases). Trimming took off 7 bases at V and 6 bases at J, with 16 bases between the two ends. Germline V gene sequence: CDR1 SQVTM, CDR2 ANQGSEA. The CDR3 length is 12 residues. CDR3 in DNA: TGCAGCGGATCACAGGGCTTGGGCGAGCAGTACTTC. Translating gives CSGSQGLGEQYF.

CDR3 protein: CSAKDRNMGYTF. The DNA for the CDR3 is TGCAGTGCTAAGGACAGAAATATGGGCTACACCTTC. This chain uses TRBV20-1 with TRBJ1-2, with TRBD1 as a possible D gene (6 bases). CDR3 length: 12 amino acids. Trimming cost V 4 bases and J 8 bases, with 14 bases left between them. Germline V gene sequence: CDR1 DFQATT, CDR2 SNEGSKA (reference sequence).

The chain uses TRBV7-8 and TRBJ1-1; D is uncertain. V shed 1 base and J shed 7 bases, with 7 bases lying between them. The CDR3 is made up of 12 amino acids. The germline CDR1 and CDR2 sequences are SGHVS and FQNEAQ. CDR3 sequence: CASSLDMGEAFF. Here the CDR3 DNA reads TGTGCCAGCAGCTTAGATATGGGTGAAGCTTTCTTT.

This clonotype turned up a few times. The V and J genes are TRBV2 and TRBJ2-7; TRBD1 matches 8 bases. This CDR3 region has 16 residues. V shed 0 bases, J shed 3 bases, and the junction held 7 bases outside the gene matches. In germline, CDR1 is SNHLY, CDR2 FYNNEI. The CDR3 protein is CASSEAATGVDYEQYF. The CDR3 nucleotides read TGTGCCAGCAGTGAAGCGGCGACAGGGGTGGACTACGAGCAGTACTTC.

This clonotype appeared a few times. J is TRBJ2-7 and V is TRBV28; 8 bases fit TRBD1. CDR1 is MDHEN, CDR2 SYDVKM, per germline. The length of the CDR3 is 14 residues. Trimming cost V 3 bases and J 3 bases; bases outside gene matches: 4. CDR3 region: CASSFQGAIYEQYF. The CDR3 bases are TGTGCCAGCAGTTTTCAGGGGGCGATCTACGAGCAGTACTTC.

This clonotype has at least ten counts. V gene TRBV12-3 or TRBV12-4 combines with J gene TRBJ2-2, with TRBD2 matching over 8 bases. With V trimmed by 3 bases and J by 3 bases, 3 bases remained unmatched. This CDR3 is 15 amino acids long. The CDR3 is CASSLVLADTGELFF. The CDR3 bases are TGTGCCAGCAGTTTGGTACTAGCGGACACCGGGGAGCTGTTTTTT.

This clonotype has ten or more counts. The chain uses TRBV28 and TRBJ1-1; tentatively, D is TRBD1 (6 bases). Between the trimmed V and J ends, which lost 1 base and 3 bases, there was a span of 12 bases. CDR1 is MDHEN, CDR2 SYDVKM, per germline. The CDR3 sequence is 15 residues long. CDR3 sequence reads: CASSLFGGLDTEAFF. CDR3 nucleotides: TGTGCCAGCAGTTTATTCGGGGGGCTTGACACTGAAGCTTTCTTT.

The table lists this clonotype with a few counts. The rearrangement links TRBV5-1 to TRBJ2-7; tentative D call: TRBD2 (6 bases). CDR1 is SGHRS and CDR2 is YFSETQ in the germline V gene. V was trimmed by 1 base and J by 5 bases, leaving 16 bases between them. The CDR3 runs to 15 residues. CDR3 coding DNA: TGCGCCAGCAGCTTGCCGGGGGTAATTGGTGACGAGCAGTACTTC. It yields the protein CASSLPGVIGDEQYF. Together with reference TRBV5-1 and TRBJ2-7, the CDR3 gives the full variable domain: KAGVTQTPRYLIKTRGQQVTLSCSPISGHRSVSWYQQTPGQGLQFLFEYFSETQRNKGNFPGRFSGRQFSNSRSEMNVSTLELGDSALYLCASSLPGVIGDEQYFGPGTRLTVT.

The rearrangement uses TRBV7-6 and TRBJ2-7; possibly TRBD2 for D (5 bases). V was shortened by 5 bases and J by 4 bases, with 12 bases between the two germline ends. Germline V gene lookup returns CDR1 SGHVS and CDR2 FNYEAQ. This CDR3 spans 13 amino acids. CDR3 coding DNA: TGTGCCAGCAGCATATCCCTAGCTTACGAGCAGTACTTC. This codes for CASSISLAYEQYF.

This clonotype came up a few times. V and J are TRBV14 and TRBJ2-7, with 8 bases that match TRBD1. Trimming at V came to 3 bases and at J to 3 bases, leaving 10 bases not matched to a gene. The length of the CDR3 is 16 residues. Germline V gives CDR1 SGHDN, CDR2 FVKESK. For the CDR3, the DNA is TGTGCCAGCAGCCATCTCCAAGGGGGACAGGACTACGAGCAGTACGTC. This encodes CASSHLQGGQDYEQYV.

The gene calls are TRBV13 and TRBJ1-4; TRBD1 matches 9 bases. CDR1 is PRHDT, CDR2 FYEKMQ, per germline (reference sequence). V gave up 4 bases and J gave up 11 bases; unmatched junction bases: 8. The CDR3 sequence is 14 residues long. The CDR3 DNA follows: TGTGCCAGCAGCTGGGGACAGGGAGTCGCGAAACTGTTTTTT. This encodes CASSWGQGVAKLFF.

This clonotype was seen more than once but under ten times. The chain is built from TRBV7-6 and TRBJ2-7; 7 bases align to TRBD1. The J segment lost 2 bases and the V segment lost 2 bases, leaving 6 bases of the junction unmatched. This CDR3 contains 15 residues. Germline loops: CDR1 SGHVS, CDR2 FNYEAQ. CDR3 protein: CASSLRQGQTYEQYF. DNA of the CDR3: TGTGCCAGCAGCTTAAGACAGGGACAAACCTACGAGCAGTACTTC.

The gene calls are TRBV2 and TRBJ2-2; D call uncertain. Germline V gene lookup returns CDR1 SNHLY and CDR2 FYNNEI. V was shortened by 0 bases and J by 2 bases, with 7 bases between the two germline ends. This CDR3 region has 15 residues. CDR3 nucleotide sequence: TGTGCCAGCAGTGAAGCGCTCGGAAACACCGGGGAGCTGTTTTTT. Its protein is CASSEALGNTGELFF.

This clonotype was seen more than once but under ten times. The chain carries TRBV5-1 and TRBJ1-2, with 11 positions matching TRBD1. This CDR3 comprises 15 residues. J was trimmed by 5 bases and V by 4 bases; bases with no gene match: 7. Germline V gene sequence: CDR1 SGHRS, CDR2 YFSETQ. The chain's CDR3 is CASSRRTGGEYGYTF. The CDR3 DNA sequence: TGCGCCAGCAGCCGGCGGACAGGGGGCGAATATGGCTACACCTTC.

This clonotype showed up just a few times. This sequence joins TRBV6-2 or TRBV6-3 and TRBJ2-5; D is unresolved. The V end was cut by 2 bases, the J end by 2 bases, with 12 bases between. CDR1 and CDR2 from the germline V gene are MNHEY and SVGEGT. The CDR3 extends over 15 amino acids. The CDR3 DNA is TGTGCCAGCAGTTACCTCGACAAGACTCAAGAGACCCAGTACTTC. Amino acids: CASSYLDKTQETQYF.

This clonotype was seen a handful of times. This chain uses TRBV2 with TRBJ2-5; D possibly corresponds to TRBD1 (6 bases). The CDR3 spans 14 residues. Trimming took 6 bases from V and 4 from J, leaving 15 bases between them. Germline V gives CDR1 SNHLY, CDR2 FYNNEI. The CDR3: CASRQGSMGETQYF. Here the CDR3 DNA reads TGTGCCAGCAGACAGGGCAGTATGGGAGAGACCCAGTACTTC.

This sequence joins TRBV5-1 and TRBJ1-1; D ambiguous. CDR3 length equals 15 residues. V shed 0 bases and J shed 2 bases, with 11 bases lying between them. In germline, CDR1 is SGHRS, CDR2 YFSETQ. This CDR3 is CASSLARQLNTEAFF. CDR3 bases: TGCGCCAGCAGCTTGGCTAGGCAGCTAAACACTGAAGCTTTCTTT.

This chain joins TRBV12-3 or TRBV12-4 and TRBJ2-1; 10 bases line up with TRBD1. The length of the CDR3 is 13 residues. The trim removed 5 bases at V and 7 bases at J, leaving 2 bases unmatched. Here the CDR3 DNA reads TGTGCCAGCAGTGACAGGGGGCGTAATGAGCAGTTCTTC. It is translated as CASSDRGRNEQFF.

The chain has TRBV20-1 and TRBJ2-7, with no clear D. The CDR3 has 12 amino acids. CDR1 is DFQATT, CDR2 SNEGSKA, per germline (reference sequence). The CDR3 loop is CSAAVSSYEQYF. CDR3 nucleotides: TGCTCGGCGGCTGTAAGCTCCTACGAGCAGTACTTC.

In this sample, this clonotype turned up a few times. The J gene is TRBJ2-5, the V gene TRBV18; D not certain. Germline assignment: CDR1 KGHSH and CDR2 LQKENI. This CDR3 spans 12 amino acids. The V end was cut by 9 bases, the J end by 1 base, with 9 bases between. CDR3: CASRPGQETQYF. DNA of the CDR3: TGTGCCAGTCGACCGGGCCAAGAGACCCAGTACTTC.

The table lists this clonotype with a few counts. This chain joins TRBV11-2 and TRBJ2-6; D is perhaps TRBD1 (6 bases). CDR3 length: 19 amino acids. The V gene's germline CDR1 is SGHAT and CDR2 FQNNGV. V dropped 1 base and J dropped 0 bases, with 16 bases sitting between them. The CDR3 loop reads CASSLALDRTHSGANVLTF. DNA of the CDR3: TGTGCCAGCAGCTTAGCTCTAGACAGGACTCACTCTGGGGCCAACGTCCTGACTTTC. Full variable domain (outside the CDR3, taken from reference TRBV11-2 and TRBJ2-6): EAGVAQSPRYKIIEKRQSVAFWCNPISGHATLYWYQQILGQGPKLLIQFQNNGVVDDSQLPKDRFSAERLKGVDSTLKIQPAKLEDSAVYLCASSLALDRTHSGANVLTFGAGSRLTVL.

The gene calls are TRBV4-1 and TRBJ2-1; possible D gene TRBD2, 5 bases. The CDR3 contains 16 residues. Germline V gives CDR1 MGHRA, CDR2 YSYEKL. V was trimmed by 4 bases and J by 5 bases, leaving 18 bases between them. In nucleotides, the CDR3 is TGCGCCAGCAGCCCCCTAGGCACCCTCGGGGACAATGAGCAGTTCTTC. Its protein product is CASSPLGTLGDNEQFF.

Note on this clonotype: At one boundary the junction diverges from the germline segment, which might be a read error. V usage is TRBV5-5 and J usage is TRBJ2-1; 9 bases fit TRBD2. Germline CDR1 SGHKS, CDR2 YYEKEE (reference sequence). This CDR3 has 16 residues. The CDR3 DNA sequence: TGTGCCTGCAGCTTGGTTAGCGGGAGCTCCTACAATGAGCAGTTCTTC. Translated: CACSLVSGSSYNEQFF.